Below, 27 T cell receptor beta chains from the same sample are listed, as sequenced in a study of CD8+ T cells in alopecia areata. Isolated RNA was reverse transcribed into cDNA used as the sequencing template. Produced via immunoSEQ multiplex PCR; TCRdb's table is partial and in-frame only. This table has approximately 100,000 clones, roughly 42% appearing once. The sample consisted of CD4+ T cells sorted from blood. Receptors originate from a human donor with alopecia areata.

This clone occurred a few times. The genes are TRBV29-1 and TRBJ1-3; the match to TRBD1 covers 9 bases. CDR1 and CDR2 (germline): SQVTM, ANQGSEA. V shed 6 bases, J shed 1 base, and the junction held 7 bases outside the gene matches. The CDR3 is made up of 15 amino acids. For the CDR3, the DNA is TGCAGCGTCCGGACAGGGGAGCGATCTGGAAACACCATATATTTT. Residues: CSVRTGERSGNTIYF.

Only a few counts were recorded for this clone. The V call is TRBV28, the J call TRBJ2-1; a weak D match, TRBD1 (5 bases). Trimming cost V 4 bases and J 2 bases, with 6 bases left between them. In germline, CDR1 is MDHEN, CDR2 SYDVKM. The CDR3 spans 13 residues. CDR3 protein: CASSWGTYNEQFF. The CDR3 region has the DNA TGTGCCAGCAGTTGGGGCACCTACAATGAGCAGTTCTTC.

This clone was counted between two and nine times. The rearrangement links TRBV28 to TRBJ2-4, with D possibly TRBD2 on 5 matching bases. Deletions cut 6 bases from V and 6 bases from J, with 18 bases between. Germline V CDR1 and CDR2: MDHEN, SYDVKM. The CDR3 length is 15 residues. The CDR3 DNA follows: TGTGCCAGCAGCCCTGCCGGGGTCAGTGCAAACATTCAGTACTTC. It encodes CASSPAGVSANIQYF.

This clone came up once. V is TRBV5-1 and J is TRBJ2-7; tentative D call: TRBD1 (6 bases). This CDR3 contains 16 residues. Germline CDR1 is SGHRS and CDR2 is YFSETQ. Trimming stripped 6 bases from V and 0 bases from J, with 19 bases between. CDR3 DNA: TGCGCCAGCACCCCGGGACAAAGCATCATCTCCTACGAGCAGTACTTC. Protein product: CASTPGQSIISYEQYF.

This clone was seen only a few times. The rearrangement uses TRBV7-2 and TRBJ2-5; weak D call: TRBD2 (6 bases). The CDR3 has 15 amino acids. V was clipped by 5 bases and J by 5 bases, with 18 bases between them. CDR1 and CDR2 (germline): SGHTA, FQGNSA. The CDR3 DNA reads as TGTGCCAGCAGCCTCTCCGGCGGGGCTTGGGAGACCCAGTACTTC. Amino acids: CASSLSGGAWETQYF.

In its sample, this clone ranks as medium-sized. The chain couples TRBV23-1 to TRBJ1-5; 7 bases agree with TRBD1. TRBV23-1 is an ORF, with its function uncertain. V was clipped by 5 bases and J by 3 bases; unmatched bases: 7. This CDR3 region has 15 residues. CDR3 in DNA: TGCGCCAGCAGTTTCGACAGGGCCCTCAATCAGCCCCAGCATTTT. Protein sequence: CASSFDRALNQPQHF.

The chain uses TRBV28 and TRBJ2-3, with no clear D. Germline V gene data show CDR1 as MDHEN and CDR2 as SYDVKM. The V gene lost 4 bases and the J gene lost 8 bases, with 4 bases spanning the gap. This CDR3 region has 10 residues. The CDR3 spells CASSSRTQYF. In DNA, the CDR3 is TGTGCCAGCAGTTCCCGTACGCAGTATTTT.

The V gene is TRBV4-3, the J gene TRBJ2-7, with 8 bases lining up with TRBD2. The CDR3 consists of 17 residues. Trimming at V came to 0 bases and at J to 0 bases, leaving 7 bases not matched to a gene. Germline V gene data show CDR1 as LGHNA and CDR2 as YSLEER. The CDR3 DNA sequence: TGCGCCAGCAGCCAAGAGCTCCGAAGCGGGAGCTCCTACGAGCAGTACTTC. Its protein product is CASSQELRSGSSYEQYF.

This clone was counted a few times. CDR3 sequence (DNA): TGTGCCAGCAGCTTAGTTTCTAGCGGACACAATGAGCAGTTCTTC. It encodes CASSLVSSGHNEQFF. The rearrangement links TRBV7-9 to TRBJ2-1; 7 bases are a match to TRBD2. The germline V gene encodes CDR1 SEHNR and CDR2 FQNEAQ (reference sequence). The CDR3 totals 15 residues. Losses at the gene ends were 1 base for V and 5 bases for J; bases not matched to a gene: 5. Combining the CDR3 with reference TRBV7-9 and TRBJ2-1 gives the whole variable domain DTGVSQNPRHKITKRGQNVTFRCDPISEHNRLYWYRQTLGQGPEFLTYFQNEAQLEKSRLLSDRFSAERPKGSFSTLEIQRTEQGDSAMYLCASSLVSSGHNEQFFGPGTRLTVL.

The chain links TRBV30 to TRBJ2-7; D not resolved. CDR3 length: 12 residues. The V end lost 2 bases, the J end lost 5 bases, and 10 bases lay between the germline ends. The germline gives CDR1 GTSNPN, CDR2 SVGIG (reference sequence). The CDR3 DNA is TGTGCCTGGAGTCGGAAGACCGACGAGCAGTACTTC. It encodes CAWSRKTDEQYF. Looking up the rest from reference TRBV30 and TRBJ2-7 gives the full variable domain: SQTIHQWPATLVQPVGSPLSLECTVEGTSNPNLYWYRQAAGRGLQLLFYSVGIGQISSEVPQNLSASRPQDRQFILSSKKLLLSDSGFYLCAWSRKTDEQYFGPGTRLTVT.

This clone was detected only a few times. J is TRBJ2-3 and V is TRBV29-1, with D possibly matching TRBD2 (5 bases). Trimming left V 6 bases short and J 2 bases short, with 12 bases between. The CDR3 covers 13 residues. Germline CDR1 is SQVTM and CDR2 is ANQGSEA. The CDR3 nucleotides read TGCAGCGTAAAGGGAGCGATCACAGATACGCAGTATTTT. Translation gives CSVKGAITDTQYF.

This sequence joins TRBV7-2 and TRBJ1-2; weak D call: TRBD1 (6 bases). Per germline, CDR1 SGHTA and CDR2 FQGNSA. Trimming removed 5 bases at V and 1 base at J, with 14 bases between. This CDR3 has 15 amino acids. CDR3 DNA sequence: TGTGCCAGCAGCCCCCACAGGGAACTTAACTATGGCTACACCTTC. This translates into CASSPHRELNYGYTF. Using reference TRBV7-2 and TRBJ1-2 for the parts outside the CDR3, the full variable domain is GAGVSQSPSNKVTEKGKDVELRCDPISGHTALYWYRQSLGQGLEFLIYFQGNSAPDKSGLPSDRFSAERTGGSVSTLTIQRTQQEDSAVYLCASSPHRELNYGYTFGSGTRLTVV.

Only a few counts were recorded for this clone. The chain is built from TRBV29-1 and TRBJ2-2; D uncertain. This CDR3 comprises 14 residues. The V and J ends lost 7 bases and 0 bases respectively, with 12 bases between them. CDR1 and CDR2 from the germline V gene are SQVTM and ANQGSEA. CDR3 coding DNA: TGCAGCGCGCGATATTCGGCGAACACCGGGGAGCTGTTTTTT. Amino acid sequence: CSARYSANTGELFF.

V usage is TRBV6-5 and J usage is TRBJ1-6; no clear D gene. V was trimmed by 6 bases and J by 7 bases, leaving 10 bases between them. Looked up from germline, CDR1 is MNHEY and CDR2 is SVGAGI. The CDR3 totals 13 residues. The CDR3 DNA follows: TGTGCCAGCAGCCAAGAGGCCAATTCACCCCTCCACTTT. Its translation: CASSQEANSPLHF.

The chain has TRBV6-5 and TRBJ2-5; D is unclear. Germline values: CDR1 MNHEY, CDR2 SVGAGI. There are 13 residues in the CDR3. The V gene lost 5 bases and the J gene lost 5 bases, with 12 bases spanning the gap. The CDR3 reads CASSPRAGETQYF. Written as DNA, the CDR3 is TGTGCCAGCAGTCCCCGGGCCGGCGAGACCCAGTACTTC.

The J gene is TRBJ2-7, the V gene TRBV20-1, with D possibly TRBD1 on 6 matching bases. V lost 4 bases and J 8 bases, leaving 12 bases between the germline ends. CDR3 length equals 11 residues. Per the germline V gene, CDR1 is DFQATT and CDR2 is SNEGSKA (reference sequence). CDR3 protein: CSANRDQQQYF. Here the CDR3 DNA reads TGCAGTGCTAACAGGGACCAGCAGCAGTACTTC.

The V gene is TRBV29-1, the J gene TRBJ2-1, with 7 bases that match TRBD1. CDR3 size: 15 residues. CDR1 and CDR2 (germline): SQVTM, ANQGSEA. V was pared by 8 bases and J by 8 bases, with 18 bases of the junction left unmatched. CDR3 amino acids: CSLRRGSLGMDEQFF. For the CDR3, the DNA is TGCAGCCTTCGCAGGGGGAGTCTGGGAATGGATGAGCAGTTCTTC.

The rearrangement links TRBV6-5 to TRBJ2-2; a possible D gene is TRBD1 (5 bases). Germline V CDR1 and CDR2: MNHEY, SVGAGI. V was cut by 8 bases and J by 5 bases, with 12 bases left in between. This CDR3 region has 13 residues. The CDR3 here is CASAREITGELFF. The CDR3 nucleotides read TGTGCCAGCGCCAGGGAAATAACCGGGGAGCTGTTTTTT.

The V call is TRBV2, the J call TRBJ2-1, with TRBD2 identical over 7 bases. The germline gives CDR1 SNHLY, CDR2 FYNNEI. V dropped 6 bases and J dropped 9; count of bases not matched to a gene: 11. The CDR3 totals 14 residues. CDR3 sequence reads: CASRPLSGIGEQFF. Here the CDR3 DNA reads TGTGCCAGCAGACCGCTAAGCGGGATTGGTGAGCAGTTCTTC.

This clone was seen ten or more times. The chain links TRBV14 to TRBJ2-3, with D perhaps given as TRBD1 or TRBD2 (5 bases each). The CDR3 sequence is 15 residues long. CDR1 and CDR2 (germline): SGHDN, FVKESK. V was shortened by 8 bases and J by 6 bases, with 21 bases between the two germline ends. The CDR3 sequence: CASGGMIGQLDTQYF. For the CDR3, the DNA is TGTGCCAGCGGGGGAATGATAGGCCAGCTGGATACGCAGTATTTT. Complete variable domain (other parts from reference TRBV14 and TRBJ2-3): EAGVTQFPSHSVIEKGQTVTLRCDPISGHDNLYWYRRVMGKEIKFLLHFVKESKQDESGMPNNRFLAERTGGTYSTLKVQPAELEDSGVYFCASGGMIGQLDTQYFGPGTRLTVL.

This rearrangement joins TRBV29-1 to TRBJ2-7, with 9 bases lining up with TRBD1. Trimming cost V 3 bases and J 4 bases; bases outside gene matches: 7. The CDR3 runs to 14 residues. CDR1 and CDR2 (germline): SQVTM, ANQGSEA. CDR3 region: CSVEPGQGRYEQYF. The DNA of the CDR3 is TGCAGCGTTGAGCCCGGACAGGGGCGGTACGAGCAGTACTTC.

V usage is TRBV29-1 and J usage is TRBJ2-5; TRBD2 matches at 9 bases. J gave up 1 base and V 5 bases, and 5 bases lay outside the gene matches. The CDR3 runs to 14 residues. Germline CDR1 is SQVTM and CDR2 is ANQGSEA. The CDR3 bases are TGCAGCGTTTCTAGCGGGGCGGCCCAAGAGACCCAGTACTTC. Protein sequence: CSVSSGAAQETQYF.

This CDR3 reads CSVEGEAGGDYGYTF. The DNA for the CDR3 is TGCAGCGTTGAAGGAGAGGCAGGGGGAGACTATGGCTACACCTTC. The rearrangement uses TRBV29-1 and TRBJ1-2; 7 bases line up with TRBD1. The CDR3 covers 15 residues. Germline lookup yields CDR1 SQVTM and CDR2 ANQGSEA. V was clipped by 1 base and J by 3 bases; unmatched bases: 8. Variable domain in full (rest from reference TRBV29-1 and TRBJ1-2): SAVISQKPSRDICQRGTSLTIQCQVDSQVTMMFWYRQQPGQSLTLIATANQGSEATYESGFVIDKFPISRPNLTFSTLTVSNMSPEDSSIYLCSVEGEAGGDYGYTFGSGTRLTVV.

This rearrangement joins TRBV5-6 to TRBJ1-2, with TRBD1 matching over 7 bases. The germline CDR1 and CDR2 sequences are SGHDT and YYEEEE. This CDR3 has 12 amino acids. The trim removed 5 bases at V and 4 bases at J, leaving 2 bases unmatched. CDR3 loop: CASSRDSYGYTF. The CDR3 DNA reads TGTGCCAGCAGTCGGGACAGCTATGGCTACACCTTC. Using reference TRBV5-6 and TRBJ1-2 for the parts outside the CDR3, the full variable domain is DAGVTQSPTHLIKTRGQQVTLRCSPKSGHDTVSWYQQALGQGPQFIFQYYEEEERQRGNFPDRFSGHQFPNYSSELNVNALLLGDSALYLCASSRDSYGYTFGSGTRLTVV.

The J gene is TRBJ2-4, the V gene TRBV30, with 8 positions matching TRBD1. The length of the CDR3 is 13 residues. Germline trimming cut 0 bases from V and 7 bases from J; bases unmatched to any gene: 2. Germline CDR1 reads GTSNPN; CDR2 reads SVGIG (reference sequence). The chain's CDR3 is CAWSVQGVNIQYF. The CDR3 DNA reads TGTGCCTGGAGTGTACAGGGGGTGAACATTCAGTACTTC.

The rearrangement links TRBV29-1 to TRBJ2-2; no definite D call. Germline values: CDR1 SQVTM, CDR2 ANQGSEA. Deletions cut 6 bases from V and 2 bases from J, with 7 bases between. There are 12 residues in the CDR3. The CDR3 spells CSVVLNTGELFF. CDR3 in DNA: TGCAGCGTCGTCCTTAACACCGGGGAGCTGTTTTTT.

This CDR3 reads CSVEDPAAQGTQYF. The CDR3 DNA follows: TGCAGCGTTGAAGATCCGGCAGCTCAGGGTACGCAGTATTTT. This chain joins TRBV29-1 and TRBJ2-3; tentatively, D is TRBD1 (5 bases). CDR3 length: 14 residues. Germline V gene lookup returns CDR1 SQVTM and CDR2 ANQGSEA. V was trimmed by 0 bases and J by 8 bases, leaving 15 bases between them.